This T cell receptor (beta chain) stems from a study of T cells in localized non-small cell lung cancer. This clone appeared once. Its antigen is unidentified. This CDR3 is built from 14 residues. Germline V gene lookup returns CDR1 MGHRA and CDR2 YSYEKL. The V end was cut by 0 bases, the J end by 2 bases, with 7 bases between. Repertoires were generated with immunoSEQ multiplex PCR, while TCRdb's copy carries only in-frame clones and drops some. The sample consists of roughly 40,000 clones, around 83% of them appearing once. Study outcomes and limitations: In uninvolved adjacent lung, T cell clonality reached its highest value, exceeding tumor. Owing to sequencing of a solitary tumor region, heterogeneity cannot be discounted. Density of T cells in blood, when higher, went with longer overall survival.

The source was PBMCs, collected before any cancer treatment. The TCR was taken from a man aged 40-75 years with stage II lung adenocarcinoma. The J gene is TRBJ2-5, the V gene TRBV4-1; D is uncertain. The CDR3 sequence: CASSQDPTQETQYF. The CDR3 nucleotides are TGCGCCAGCAGCCAAGATCCTACTCAAGAGACCCAGTACTTC.